The 2 T cell receptor beta chains below all came from one sample that was sequenced in a study of molecular identifiers for immune sequencing clone quantification. In TCRdb, the PCR reads were re-called with MiXCR into one record per CDR3 protein. The profile shows more than 85,000 distinct CDR3 sequences, under 40% of them singletons. The sequenced material came from naive CD8+ T cells from blood, with Jurkat cell RNA spiked in. Subset: FACS-sorted CD8+CD4-CCR7+CD45RA+ naive T cells. All receptors come from a human donor in good health. Some libraries in this study had Jurkat cell RNA spiked in.

This clonotype was counted many times. This rearrangement joins TRBV10-3 to TRBJ2-7; unclear D gene. The CDR3 is made up of 13 amino acids. V lost 0 bases, J lost 6 bases, and 9 bases lay in between. Looked up from germline, CDR1 is ENHRY and CDR2 is SYGVKD. CDR3 residues: CAISESVPSEQYF. CDR3 bases: TGTGCCATCAGTGAGTCGGTCCCTTCCGAGCAGTACTTC.

This clonotype was recorded a few times. The chain links TRBV28 to TRBJ1-6; 7 nucleotides align to TRBD1. The V segment lost 7 bases and the J segment 9 bases; nucleotides outside the gene matches: 12. Germline V gives CDR1 MDHEN, CDR2 SYDVKM. The CDR3 extends over 15 amino acids. The CDR3 DNA reads TGTGCCAGCACCGAGGGACAGAGAGAAATTTCACCCCTCCACTTT. It is translated as CASTEGQREISPLHF.